This T cell receptor (beta chain) emerged from a study of patients and donors after allogeneic stem cell transplantation. Trimming cost V 5 bases and J 3 bases; bases outside gene matches: 7. The CDR3 runs to 15 residues. Germline V gene sequence: CDR1 DFQATT, CDR2 SNEGSKA (reference sequence). TCRdb ran MiXCR on the RT-PCR reads and lists one entry per CDR3 protein. The data show about a million distinct CDR3 sequences, about a sixth seen once. This clonotype occurred many times. This chain joins TRBV20-1 and TRBJ1-5, with 10 bases lining up with TRBD1. The specimen was blood, either unsorted or a sorted T cell fraction (not recorded which). The TCR originated in a human donor who was either an allogeneic HSCT recipient or a stem cell or donor lymphocyte infusion donor (not recorded which). It is not recorded whose cells these are; they may come from a transplant donor. Here the CDR3 DNA reads TGCAGTGCTGGGGACAGGGGCCAATTCAATCAGCCCCAGCATTTT. Its protein is CSAGDRGQFNQPQHF.